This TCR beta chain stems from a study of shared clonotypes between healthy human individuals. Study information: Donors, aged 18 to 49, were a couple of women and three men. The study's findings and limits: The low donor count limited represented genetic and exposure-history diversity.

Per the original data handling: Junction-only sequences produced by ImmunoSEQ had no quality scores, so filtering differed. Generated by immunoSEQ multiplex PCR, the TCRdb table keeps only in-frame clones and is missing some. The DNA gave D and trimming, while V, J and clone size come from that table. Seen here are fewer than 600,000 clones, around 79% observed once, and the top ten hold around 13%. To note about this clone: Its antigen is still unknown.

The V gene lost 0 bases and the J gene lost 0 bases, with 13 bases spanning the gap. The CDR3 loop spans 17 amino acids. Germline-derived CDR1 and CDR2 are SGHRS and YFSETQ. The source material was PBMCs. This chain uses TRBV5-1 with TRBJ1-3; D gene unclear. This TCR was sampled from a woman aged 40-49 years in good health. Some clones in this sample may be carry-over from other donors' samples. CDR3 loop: CASSLGPHRTSGNTIYF. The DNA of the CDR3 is TGCGCCAGCAGCTTGGGTCCCCACCGGACCTCTGGAAACACCATATATTTT.